This is a list of T cell receptor beta chains from one sample in a study of Graves' ophthalmopathy and Graves' hyperthyroidism. TCRdb reprocessed the multiplex PCR reads via MiXCR and lists one record per CDR3 protein. The sample carries approximately 160,000 distinct CDR3 sequences, 39% recorded once. The sample comprised peripheral blood. All receptors come from a man aged 30-40 years with Graves' ophthalmopathy. Both conserved end residues are part of each CDR3. D genes are given only for firm matches. Clone size is stated in some rows and not others, as once, few, many or a class when expanded.

abundance: many; d_gene: .; v_gene: TRBV9; j_gene: TRBJ1-2; CDR3aa: CASTYDGTPQGGYTF; CDR3nt: TGTGCCAGCACCTACGACGGGACACCTCAGGGTGGCTACACCTTC
abundance: .; d_gene: .; v_gene: TRBV12-3/TRBV12-4; j_gene: TRBJ2-2; CDR3aa: CASSLGLASLGELFF; CDR3nt: TGTGCCAGCAGTTTAGGTCTAGCGTCACTCGGGGAGCTGTTTTTT
abundance: .; d_gene: TRBD2; v_gene: TRBV30; j_gene: TRBJ2-7; CDR3aa: CAWSDIAGPPYEQYF; CDR3nt: TGTGCCTGGAGCGATATAGCGGGGCCCCCCTACGAGCAGTACTTC
abundance: many; d_gene: TRBD1; v_gene: TRBV27; j_gene: TRBJ1-6; CDR3aa: CASSLFGQVGNSPLHF; CDR3nt: TGTGCCAGCAGTTTATTCGGACAGGTTGGCAATTCACCCCTCCACTTT
abundance: many; d_gene: .; v_gene: TRBV6-2/TRBV6-3; j_gene: TRBJ2-6; CDR3aa: CATSARGASGANVLTF; CDR3nt: TGTGCCACCTCGGCGAGGGGTGCCTCTGGGGCCAACGTCCTGACTTTC
abundance: many; d_gene: .; v_gene: TRBV12-3/TRBV12-4; j_gene: TRBJ2-2; CDR3aa: CASSFGRLANTGELFF; CDR3nt: TGTGCCAGCAGTTTCGGCAGACTCGCGAACACCGGGGAGCTGTTTTTT
abundance: .; d_gene: .; v_gene: TRBV20-1; j_gene: TRBJ2-5; CDR3aa: CSASALTRLGFWETQYF; CDR3nt: TGCAGTGCTAGTGCTTTAACTCGCCTTGGGTTTTGGGAGACCCAGTACTTC
abundance: .; d_gene: .; v_gene: TRBV28; j_gene: TRBJ1-3; CDR3aa: CASRTGAGAGNTIYF; CDR3nt: TGCGCCAGCAGGACGGGCGCAGGGGCTGGAAACACCATATATTTT
abundance: .; d_gene: .; v_gene: TRBV11-2; j_gene: TRBJ2-6; CDR3aa: CASSHTDSGANVLTF; CDR3nt: TGTGCCAGCAGCCACACCGACTCTGGGGCCAACGTCCTGACTTTC
abundance: many; d_gene: .; v_gene: TRBV14; j_gene: TRBJ1-3; CDR3aa: CASSQLIVGNTIYF; CDR3nt: TGTGCCAGCAGCCAATTGATCGTTGGAAACACCATATATTTT
abundance: once; d_gene: .; v_gene: TRBV24-1; j_gene: TRBJ2-5; CDR3aa: CATSDRAREGQETQYF; CDR3nt: TGTGCCACCAGTGATCGGGCCCGCGAGGGACAAGAGACCCAGTACTTC
abundance: once; d_gene: .; v_gene: TRBV9; j_gene: TRBJ2-2; CDR3aa: CASSVGGRTGELFF; CDR3nt: TGTGCCAGTAGTGTTGGGGGCAGAACCGGGGAGCTGTTTTTT
abundance: many; d_gene: TRBD2; v_gene: TRBV20-1; j_gene: TRBJ2-7; CDR3aa: CSARATGTSGYEQYF; CDR3nt: TGCAGTGCTAGAGCAACCGGGACTAGCGGGTACGAGCAGTACTTC
abundance: .; d_gene: .; v_gene: TRBV30; j_gene: TRBJ2-5; CDR3aa: CAWDRQETQYF; CDR3nt: TGTGCCTGGGATAGACAAGAGACCCAGTACTTC
abundance: .; d_gene: .; v_gene: TRBV7-9; j_gene: TRBJ1-3; CDR3aa: CASSLGGDSGNTIYF; CDR3nt: TGTGCCAGCAGCTTAGGGGGAGACTCTGGAAACACCATATATTTT
abundance: many; d_gene: .; v_gene: TRBV12-3/TRBV12-4; j_gene: TRBJ2-5; CDR3aa: CASTAGETQYF; CDR3nt: TGTGCCAGCACCGCGGGGGAGACCCAGTACTTC
abundance: few; d_gene: .; v_gene: TRBV29-1; j_gene: TRBJ1-1; CDR3aa: CSVKGGQNTEAFF; CDR3nt: TGCAGCGTTAAGGGGGGACAGAACACTGAAGCTTTCTTT
abundance: many; d_gene: .; v_gene: TRBV6-2/TRBV6-3; j_gene: TRBJ1-2; CDR3aa: CASRTLDSPFYGYTF; CDR3nt: TGTGCCAGCCGAACACTGGACTCACCGTTCTATGGCTACACCTTC
abundance: once; d_gene: .; v_gene: TRBV5-1; j_gene: TRBJ1-3; CDR3aa: CASSDGTAGNTIYF; CDR3nt: TGCGCCAGCAGCGACGGGACCGCTGGAAACACCATATATTTT
abundance: .; d_gene: .; v_gene: TRBV12-3/TRBV12-4; j_gene: TRBJ2-2; CDR3aa: CASSFGPRELFF; CDR3nt: TGTGCCAGCAGTTTTGGGCCGCGGGAGCTGTTTTTT
abundance: .; d_gene: .; v_gene: TRBV6-5; j_gene: TRBJ2-5; CDR3aa: CASSNLQAPQETQYF; CDR3nt: TGTGCCAGCAGTAACCTACAGGCTCCTCAAGAGACCCAGTACTTC
abundance: many; d_gene: .; v_gene: TRBV27; j_gene: TRBJ1-2; CDR3aa: CASSLSPWEGSNYSYTF; CDR3nt: TGTGCCAGCAGTTTATCCCCATGGGAGGGGTCTAACTATAGCTACACCTTC
abundance: .; d_gene: TRBD1; v_gene: TRBV4-3; j_gene: TRBJ1-1; CDR3aa: CASSQARQGPRDTEAFF; CDR3nt: TGCGCCAGCAGCCAAGCGCGACAGGGGCCGAGGGACACTGAAGCTTTCTTT
abundance: .; d_gene: TRBD2; v_gene: TRBV11-2; j_gene: TRBJ2-5; CDR3aa: CASSLSRLAGVGETQYF; CDR3nt: TGTGCCAGCAGCTTAAGTCGGCTAGCGGGAGTAGGAGAGACCCAGTACTTC